This T cell receptor beta chain appears in the sequencing data of a study of human T cells and chemical hapten exposure. TCRdb redid the calling of the RACE reads with MiXCR, one entry per CDR3 protein. The sample lists about 92,000 distinct CDR3 sequences, approximately 11% occurring once. CDR3 length equals 11 residues. Germline values: CDR1 MDHEN, CDR2 SYDVKM. Between the trimmed V and J ends, which lost 5 bases and 7 bases, there was a span of 7 bases. Time point noted: patch test 3, about 24 weeks after DPC sensitization. Treatment here: therapeutic diphenylcyclopropenone sensitization with weekly scalp DPC. Ahead of applying each patch test, blood was sampled.

This receptor was obtained from a young woman with alopecia areata. Some clones in this sample may be carry-over from other donors' samples. The specimen comprised whole blood, sampled in connection with sensitization to the hapten diphenylcyclopropenone (DPC). The rearrangement links TRBV28 to TRBJ2-3, with D unresolved. The CDR3 nucleotides are TGTGCCAGCAGTAGGGTAAATACGCAGTATTTT. It specifies CASSRVNTQYF.